This T cell receptor (beta chain) was identified in a study of T cell responses to AZD1222 COVID-19 vaccine. Study-level points and caveats: Nearly half of spike-specific TCRs reportedly target variant regions that are unmutated in the B.1.351 and B.1.1.7 variants. Across the whole spike, CD4 TCRs peaked at regions 160-218 and 743-854.

As for this clone: The antigen is unknown.

Data came from immunoSEQ multiplex PCR; TCRdb stores just in-frame clones and leaves some out. The repertoire holds 80,000 or so clones, 92% seen once, with around 4.5% in the top ten. Germline V CDR1 and CDR2: MNHEY, SMNVEV (reference sequence). The trim removed 6 bases at V and 6 bases at J, leaving 11 bases unmatched. The CDR3 runs to 15 residues. The origin of this receptor is an adult who received the AZD1222 COVID-19 vaccine. The material was peripheral blood, obtained 28 days after the second AZD1222 dose. The V call is TRBV27, the J call TRBJ1-2; 9 bases fit TRBD1. The CDR3 bases are TGTGCCAGCAGGCAGTGGGGGGACAGGGCTGATGGCTACACCTTC. The encoded protein is CASRQWGDRADGYTF.